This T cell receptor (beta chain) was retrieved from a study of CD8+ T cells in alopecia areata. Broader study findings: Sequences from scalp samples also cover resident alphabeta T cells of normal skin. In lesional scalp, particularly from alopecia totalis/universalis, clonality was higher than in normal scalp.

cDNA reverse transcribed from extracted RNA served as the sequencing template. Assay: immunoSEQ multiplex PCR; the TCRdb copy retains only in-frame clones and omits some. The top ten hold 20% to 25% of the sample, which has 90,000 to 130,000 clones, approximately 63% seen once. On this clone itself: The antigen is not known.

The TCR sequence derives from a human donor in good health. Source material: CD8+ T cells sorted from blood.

DNA for the CDR3: TGCGCCAGCAGCCAAGAAGGAGGGGGCAATCAGCCCCAGCATTTT. It is translated as CASSQEGGGNQPQHF. The chain recombines TRBV4-1 with TRBJ1-5; tentatively, D is TRBD1 (5 bases). This CDR3 has 15 residues. Germline V gene sequence: CDR1 MGHRA, CDR2 YSYEKL. Trimming pared 0 bases from V and 2 bases from J, leaving 8 bases between.